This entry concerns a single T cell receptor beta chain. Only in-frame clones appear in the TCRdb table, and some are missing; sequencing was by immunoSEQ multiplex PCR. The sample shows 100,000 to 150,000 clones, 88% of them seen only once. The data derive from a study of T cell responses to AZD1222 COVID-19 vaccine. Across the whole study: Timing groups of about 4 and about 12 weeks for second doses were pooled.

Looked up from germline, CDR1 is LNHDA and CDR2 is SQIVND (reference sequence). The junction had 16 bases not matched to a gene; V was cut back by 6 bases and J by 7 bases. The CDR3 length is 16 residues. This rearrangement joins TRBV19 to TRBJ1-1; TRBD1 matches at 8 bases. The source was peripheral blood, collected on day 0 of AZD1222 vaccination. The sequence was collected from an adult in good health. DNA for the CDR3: TGTGCCAGTAGCGCCGGGACAGGACGAGCAATTCTTGAAGCTTTCTTT. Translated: CASSAGTGRAILEAFF.